The 11 T cell receptor beta chains reported below all come from one sample, sequenced in a study of beta chain features in type 1 diabetes. The sequenced template was cDNA made from the entire isolated RNA. The method was immunoSEQ multiplex PCR; TCRdb's version includes in-frame clones alone and lacks a portion of them. Among some 270,000 clones listed, around 9.9% were seen once. General study points: TCRB CDR3s were moderately but significantly shorter in Type 1 diabetes patients in all four CD4+ subsets.

These receptors have no known antigen. The source material was naive CD4+ T cells from blood. All receptors come from a man aged 30-40 years with type 1 diabetes.

The chain is built from TRBV18 and TRBJ2-1; D not certain. This CDR3 spans 13 amino acids. V lost 0 bases and J lost 8, with 8 bases in between. The germline gives CDR1 KGHSH, CDR2 LQKENI. The CDR3 spells CASSPPVLDEQFF. For the CDR3, the DNA is TGTGCCAGCTCACCACCAGTCCTAGATGAGCAGTTCTTC.

The chain couples TRBV7-3 to TRBJ2-3; 7 bases fit TRBD1. CDR1 is SGHTA and CDR2 is FQGTGA in the germline V gene. This CDR3 region has 12 residues. The ends lost 3 bases at V and 9 bases at J; junction bases unmatched: 3. CDR3 region: CASSLAGGTQYF. CDR3 DNA sequence: TGTGCCAGCAGCTTGGCAGGGGGAACGCAGTATTTT.

This clone has only a few counts. The identical CDR3 is also encoded by other nucleotide sequences in the sample. The genes are TRBV19 and TRBJ2-5; D is possibly TRBD2 (5 bases). CDR3 length equals 13 residues. Germline V gene sequence: CDR1 LNHDA, CDR2 SQIVND (reference sequence). The germline V and J ends were trimmed by 2 bases and 5 bases, with 9 bases remaining between them. The CDR3 here is CASSIRGSETQYF. The CDR3 coding sequence is TGTGCCAGTAGTATAAGAGGGAGTGAGACCCAGTACTTC.

This clone was seen a few times. This chain uses TRBV4-2 with TRBJ1-6, with D hard to call. CDR1 LGHNA and CDR2 YNFKEQ come from the germline V gene. V was pared by 0 bases and J by 8 bases, with 8 bases between. CDR3 size: 14 residues. The DNA for the CDR3 is TGTGCCAGCAGCCAAGAGCGAGGAGATTCACCCCTCCACTTT. Translating gives CASSQERGDSPLHF.

This sequence joins TRBV4-2 and TRBJ2-7; 7 bases agree with TRBD1. Trimming took 0 bases from V and 7 from J; bases not matched to a gene: 12. Per the germline V gene, CDR1 is LGHNA and CDR2 is YNFKEQ. The CDR3 spans 16 residues. The CDR3 nucleotides are TGTGCCAGCAGCCAAGATTCCTCCGGGACAGCTGGAGAGCAGTACTTC. The encoded protein is CASSQDSSGTAGEQYF.

This chain links TRBV28 with TRBJ1-2; D uncertain. In germline, CDR1 is MDHEN, CDR2 SYDVKM. V was clipped by 5 bases and J by 8 bases, with 15 bases between them. This CDR3 comprises 13 residues. CDR3 in DNA: TGTGCCAGCAGTCTACCGGGATCGGGCGGCTACACCTTC. Protein product: CASSLPGSGGYTF.

The chain links TRBV7-8 to TRBJ1-5; D might be TRBD1 (5 bases). CDR3 length: 13 residues. Germline values: CDR1 SGHVS, CDR2 FQNEAQ. Trimming took off 5 bases at V and 7 bases at J, with 12 bases between the two ends. CDR3: CASSREQEQPQHF. The CDR3 bases are TGTGCCAGCAGCCGAGAACAGGAACAGCCCCAGCATTTT. The whole variable domain, remainder taken from reference TRBV7-8 and TRBJ1-5, is GAGVSQSPRYKVAKRGQDVALRCDPISGHVSLFWYQQALGQGPEFLTYFQNEAQLDKSGLPSDRFFAERPEGSVSTLKIQRTQQEDSAVYLCASSREQEQPQHFGDGTRLSIL.

J is TRBJ2-7 and V is TRBV6-5, with 10 bases lining up with TRBD2. Unmatched junction bases numbered 6, after V lost 3 bases and J lost 4 bases. Germline V gives CDR1 MNHEY, CDR2 SVGAGI. This CDR3 spans 15 amino acids. CDR3 sequence: CASSYSGGSMYEQYF. The CDR3 region has the DNA TGTGCCAGCAGTTATAGCGGGGGGTCCATGTACGAGCAGTACTTC.

This clone was observed a handful of times. The J gene is TRBJ2-5, the V gene TRBV11-2, with a weak D call TRBD1 (6 bases). The V end was cut by 4 bases, the J end by 5 bases, with 23 bases between. This CDR3 has 17 residues. Germline CDR1 SGHAT, CDR2 FQNNGV. The CDR3 loop is CASSSWGRQVGGETQYF. For the CDR3, the DNA is TGTGCCAGCAGCTCTTGGGGGCGACAGGTTGGCGGGGAGACCCAGTACTTC.

This clone came up a few times. The V gene is TRBV5-1, the J gene TRBJ2-1; the match to TRBD2 covers 10 bases. CDR1 is SGHRS, CDR2 YFSETQ, per germline. V lost 4 bases, J lost 10 bases, and 11 bases stayed unmatched. This CDR3 is 15 amino acids long. CDR3: CASSPEASGGQEQFF. In DNA form, the CDR3 reads TGCGCCAGCAGCCCTGAGGCTAGCGGGGGCCAGGAGCAGTTCTTC.

This clone was seen a few times. The gene calls are TRBV7-2 and TRBJ2-7; TRBD2 might be the D (5 bases). Trimming cost V 3 bases and J 6 bases, with 15 bases left between them. Germline values: CDR1 SGHTA, CDR2 FQGNSA. The CDR3 spans 14 residues. CDR3 DNA sequence: TGTGCCAGCAGCTTGTCCAGAGGGTTGGGCGAGCAGTACTTC. As protein: CASSLSRGLGEQYF.